A selection of T cell receptor beta chains follows, all from one sample in a study of CD8+ T cells in alopecia areata. Sequencing used immunoSEQ multiplex PCR; TCRdb keeps in-frame clones, though not all of them. The sample has some 150,000 clones; approximately 56% are singletons. What was sequenced was CD8+ T cells sorted from blood. These receptors were taken from a human donor in good health. Both conserved end residues are part of each CDR3. A D gene is named only where the DNA matches it firmly. Some rows mark clone size as missing; the rest say once, few, many or name a class of expanded clone.

TRBV4-1	-	TRBJ1-2	-	CASSPAGLANYGYTF	TGCGCCAGCAGCCCCGCGGGATTAGCTAACTATGGCTACACCTTC
TRBV19	-	TRBJ2-1	TRBD1	CASSRSQGALVNEQFF	TGTGCCAGTAGTAGGTCCCAGGGGGCTCTCGTCAATGAGCAGTTCTTC
TRBV27	-	TRBJ2-1	TRBD1	CASSFPPGQGGNEQFF	TGTGCCAGCAGTTTCCCGCCGGGACAGGGTGGAAATGAGCAGTTCTTC
TRBV5-1	many	TRBJ2-1	-	CASSLANGQSEQFF	TGCGCCAGCAGCTTGGCCAATGGGCAGAGTGAGCAGTTCTTC
TRBV9	-	TRBJ2-1	TRBD1	CASSPGTGGHNEQFF	TGTGCCAGCAGCCCGGGAACAGGGGGGCACAATGAGCAGTTCTTC
TRBV21-1	-	TRBJ2-1	-	CASNAGTHNLF	TGTGCCAGCAACGCCGGGACCCATAACCTCTTC
TRBV4-1	-	TRBJ2-3	-	CASSQRADDTDTQYF	TGCGCCAGCAGCCAAAGAGCGGATGACACAGATACGCAGTATTTT
TRBV29-1	-	TRBJ1-2	-	CSVAGGLGGYTF	TGCAGCGTTGCGGGGGGGCTTGGCGGCTACACCTTC
TRBV7-9	few	TRBJ2-1	-	CASSGGGGNGGRNHNEQFF	TGTGCCAGCAGCGGGGGAGGTGGAAACGGCGGCCGAAATCACAATGAGCAGTTCTTC
TRBV4-1	-	TRBJ1-1	-	CASSQDRTLGTEAFF	TGCGCCAGCAGCCAAGATCGGACGCTGGGGACTGAAGCTTTCTTT
TRBV7-9	-	TRBJ2-7	-	CASSLGSYEQYF	TGTGCCAGCAGCTTGGGTAGCTACGAGCAGTACTTC
TRBV12-5	once	TRBJ1-1	-	CASGFGLGAFF	TGTGCTAGTGGTTTCGGATTAGGAGCTTTCTTT
TRBV4-1	-	TRBJ2-2	-	CASSQDQGGLNTGELFF	TGCGCCAGCAGCCAAGATCAAGGAGGTCTGAACACCGGGGAGCTGTTTTTT
TRBV9	-	TRBJ1-2	TRBD1	CASSVESGRDRELDGYTF	TGTGCCAGCAGCGTGGAAAGTGGCCGGGACAGGGAACTCGATGGCTACACCTTC
TRBV28	few	TRBJ2-3	TRBD1	CASSPTGDSVRYTQYF	TGTGCCAGCAGCCCGACAGGGGACTCAGTTCGGTATACGCAGTATTTT
TRBV7-9	-	TRBJ1-1	TRBD1	CASSPPGQGAFF	TGTGCCAGCAGCCCGCCGGGACAGGGAGCTTTCTTT
TRBV5-4	-	TRBJ1-5	-	CASSLDNQPQHF	TGTGCCAGCAGCTTGGACAATCAGCCCCAGCATTTT
TRBV5-4	few	TRBJ2-1	-	CASSFVETHNEQFF	TGTGCCAGCAGCTTCGTGGAGACTCACAATGAGCAGTTCTTC